Below are 8 T cell receptor beta chains sequenced from a single sample in a study of T cell repertoires in cytomegalovirus infection (dated by TCRdb to 2018 to 2020). Interpreted using the paper, the treatment or condition label stands for: in vitro stimulation with specific CMV peptide epitopes to enrich CMV-specific T cells. Antigens for these TCRs are unknown. The instrument was an Illumina HiSeq 1500. TCRdb's own reprocessing of the public reads used fastp at Q25 and MiXCR and kept productive beta chains. Records with the same CDR3 protein are collapsed into one entry carrying the most frequent genes and DNA. The sample profile shows approximately 770,000 distinct CDR3 sequences; roughly 28% of them were found once. The ten biggest clones cover about 12% of the sample. Sequenced here: cultured CD8+ T cells from PBMCs, sampled from culture after CMV antigen stimulation. The receptors were gathered from a human donor in good health (CMV status not recorded). Some clones in this sample may be carry-over from other donors' samples.

This clonotype has only a few counts. The chain joins TRBV5-4 to TRBJ2-2; D not certain. Germline V gene data show CDR1 as SGHNT and CDR2 as YYREEE (reference sequence). The CDR3 is 16 amino acids. V gave up 0 bases and J gave up 0 bases, with 9 bases separating them. Here the CDR3 reads CASSLETAPNTGELFF. In DNA form, the CDR3 reads TGTGCCAGCAGCTTGGAAACAGCTCCGAACACCGGGGAGCTGTTTTTT. Combining the CDR3 with reference TRBV5-4 and TRBJ2-2 gives the whole variable domain ETGVTQSPTHLIKTRGQQVTLRCSSQSGHNTVSWYQQALGQGPQFIFQYYREEENGRGNFPPRFSGLQFPNYSSELNVNALELDDSALYLCASSLETAPNTGELFFGEGSRLTVL.

This clonotype was found many times. The chain links TRBV19 to TRBJ1-5; D remains ambiguous. This CDR3 is built from 17 residues. Germline CDR1 is LNHDA and CDR2 is SQIVND (reference sequence). The V end lost 8 bases, the J end lost 5 bases, and 25 bases lay between the germline ends. CDR3 loop: CASHSTSAAPRDQPQHF. Written as DNA, the CDR3 is TGTGCCAGTCACAGTACCTCGGCAGCCCCTCGCGATCAGCCCCAGCATTTT.

This clonotype was found a few times. V usage is TRBV3-1 and J usage is TRBJ2-3; maybe TRBD2 (5 bases). The CDR3 extends over 15 amino acids. Trimming took off 0 bases at V and 0 bases at J, with 7 bases between the two ends. Germline assignment: CDR1 LGHDT and CDR2 YNNKEL (reference sequence). In DNA, the CDR3 is TGTGCCAGCAGCCAAGACAGCGGTAGCACAGATACGCAGTATTTT. This encodes CASSQDSGSTDTQYF.

This clonotype was detected a few times. The chain joins TRBV15 to TRBJ1-1; D remains ambiguous. Trimming pared 2 bases from V and 0 bases from J, leaving 10 bases between. This CDR3 is 15 amino acids long. CDR1 LNHNV and CDR2 YYDKDF come from the germline V gene (reference sequence). CDR3 DNA sequence: TGTGCCACCAGCAGATCCCCCGGTGTGAACACTGAAGCTTTCTTT. Amino acid sequence: CATSRSPGVNTEAFF. Full variable domain (rest looked up from reference TRBV15 and TRBJ1-1): DAMVIQNPRYQVTQFGKPVTLSCSQTLNHNVMYWYQQKSSQAPKLLFHYYDKDFNNEADTPDNFQSRRPNTSFCFLDIRSPGLGDTAMYLCATSRSPGVNTEAFFGQGTRLTVV.

This clonotype was seen repeatedly, ten times or more. The rearrangement uses TRBV4-1 and TRBJ1-1; TRBD1 agrees at 8 bases. The CDR3 has 16 residues. CDR1 is MGHRA, CDR2 YSYEKL, per germline. Trimming cost V 0 bases and J 4 bases; bases outside gene matches: 7. CDR3 amino acids: CASSQERGQGGTEAFF. CDR3 DNA sequence: TGCGCCAGCAGCCAAGAAAGAGGACAGGGAGGCACTGAAGCTTTCTTT.

This chain connects TRBV27 to TRBJ2-1, with D maybe TRBD2 (5 bases). CDR3 length equals 13 residues. Germline lookup yields CDR1 MNHEY and CDR2 SMNVEV (reference sequence). The V gene lost 8 bases and the J gene lost 2 bases, with 10 bases spanning the gap. CDR3 region: CASGSGTYNEQFF. The CDR3 DNA sequence: TGTGCCAGCGGGAGCGGTACCTACAATGAGCAGTTCTTC.

This clonotype came up a few times. The chain carries TRBV11-2 and TRBJ1-5; D is undetermined. Trimming removed 1 base from V and 3 bases from J, with 10 bases in between. Looked up from germline, CDR1 is SGHAT and CDR2 is FQNNGV. The CDR3 runs 15 residues. CDR3 sequence: CASSLGAESNQPQHF. The CDR3 DNA reads as TGTGCCAGCAGCTTAGGCGCCGAATCCAATCAGCCCCAGCATTTT.

The chain links TRBV14 to TRBJ1-1; D call uncertain. The germline V gene encodes CDR1 SGHDN and CDR2 FVKESK. CDR3 length: 12 amino acids. With 2 bases removed from V and 8 bases from J, the gap between germline ends came to 9 bases. CDR3 DNA: TGTGCCAGCAGCCAAAGTTGGCAGGAAGCTTTCTTT. Its protein product is CASSQSWQEAFF. Using reference TRBV14 and TRBJ1-1 for the parts outside the CDR3, the full variable domain is EAGVTQFPSHSVIEKGQTVTLRCDPISGHDNLYWYRRVMGKEIKFLLHFVKESKQDESGMPNNRFLAERTGGTYSTLKVQPAELEDSGVYFCASSQSWQEAFFGQGTRLTVV.